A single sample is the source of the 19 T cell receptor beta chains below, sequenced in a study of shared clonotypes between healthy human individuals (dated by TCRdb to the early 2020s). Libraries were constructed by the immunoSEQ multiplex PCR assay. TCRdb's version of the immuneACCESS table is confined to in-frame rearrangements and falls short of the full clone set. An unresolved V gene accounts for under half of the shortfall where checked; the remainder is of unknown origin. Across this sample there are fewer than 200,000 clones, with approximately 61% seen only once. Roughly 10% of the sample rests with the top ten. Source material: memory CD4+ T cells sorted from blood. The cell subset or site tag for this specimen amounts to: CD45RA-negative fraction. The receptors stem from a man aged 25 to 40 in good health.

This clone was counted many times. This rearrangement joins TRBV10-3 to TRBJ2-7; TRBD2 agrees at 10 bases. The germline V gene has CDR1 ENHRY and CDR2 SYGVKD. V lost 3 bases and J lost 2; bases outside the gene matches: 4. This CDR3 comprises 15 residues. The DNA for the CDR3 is TGTGCCATCAGTGATTCAAGCGGGAGGGCCTACGAGCAGTACTTC. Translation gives CAISDSSGRAYEQYF.

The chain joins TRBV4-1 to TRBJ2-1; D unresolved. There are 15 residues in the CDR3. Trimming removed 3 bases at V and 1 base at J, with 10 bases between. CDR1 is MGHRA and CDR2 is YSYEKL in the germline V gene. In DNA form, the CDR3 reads TGCGCCAGCAGCCATGTCGGTTCATCCTACAATGAGCAGTTCTTC. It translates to CASSHVGSSYNEQFF.

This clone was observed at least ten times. DNA of the CDR3: TGTGCCAGCAGTTACCGACTAGCGGGTCGGACCCAGTACTTC. Translated: CASSYRLAGRTQYF. The chain links TRBV6-6 to TRBJ2-5; 10 bases are shared with TRBD2. V shed 2 bases and J 7 bases; nucleotides not matched to a gene: 4. The CDR3 consists of 14 residues. Germline CDR1 MNHNY, CDR2 SVGAGI (reference sequence).

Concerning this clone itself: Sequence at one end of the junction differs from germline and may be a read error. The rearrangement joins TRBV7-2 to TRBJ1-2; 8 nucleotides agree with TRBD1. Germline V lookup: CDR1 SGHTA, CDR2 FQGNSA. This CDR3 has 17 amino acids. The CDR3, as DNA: TGTGCCAGCAGCCCTGGGGGATGGGACAGGAAAAACTATGGCTACATCTTC. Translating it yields CASSPGGWDRKNYGYIF. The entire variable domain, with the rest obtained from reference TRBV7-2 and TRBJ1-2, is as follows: GAGVSQSPSNKVTEKGKDVELRCDPISGHTALYWYRQSLGQGLEFLIYFQGNSAPDKSGLPSDRFSAERTGGSVSTLTIQRTQQEDSAVYLCASSPGGWDRKNYGYIFGSGTRLTVV.

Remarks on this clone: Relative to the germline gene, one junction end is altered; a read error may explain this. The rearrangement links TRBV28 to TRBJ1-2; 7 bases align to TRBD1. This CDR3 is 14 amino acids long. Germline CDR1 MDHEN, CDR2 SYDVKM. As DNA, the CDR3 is TGTGCCAGCAGTTTGGTCGAGTGGGACAGCCCCGTCCTCTTC. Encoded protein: CASSLVEWDSPVLF.

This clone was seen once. The CDR3 spells CASSRRLRLDEQYF. The CDR3 DNA reads TGTGCCAGCAGTCGAAGACTACGCCTTGACGAGCAGTACTTC. The V call is TRBV28, the J call TRBJ2-7; the D gene is possibly TRBD2 (5 bases). CDR1 is MDHEN, CDR2 SYDVKM, per germline. The CDR3 is 14 amino acids. Trimming pared 5 bases from V and 5 bases from J, leaving 16 bases between.

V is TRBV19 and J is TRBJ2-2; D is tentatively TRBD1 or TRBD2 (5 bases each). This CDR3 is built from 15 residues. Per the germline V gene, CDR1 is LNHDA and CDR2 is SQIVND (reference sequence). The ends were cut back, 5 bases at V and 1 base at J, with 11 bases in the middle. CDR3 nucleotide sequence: TGTGCCAGTAGTCCTCGGGGCCAGAACACCGGGGAGCTGTTTTTT. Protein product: CASSPRGQNTGELFF.

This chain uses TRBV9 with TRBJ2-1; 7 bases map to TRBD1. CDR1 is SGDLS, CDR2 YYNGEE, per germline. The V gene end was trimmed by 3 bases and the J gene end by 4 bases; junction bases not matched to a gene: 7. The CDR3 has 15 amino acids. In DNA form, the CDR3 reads TGTGCCAGCAGCGCCCGACAGGGTAGGTACAATGAGCAGTTCTTC. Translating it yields CASSARQGRYNEQFF.

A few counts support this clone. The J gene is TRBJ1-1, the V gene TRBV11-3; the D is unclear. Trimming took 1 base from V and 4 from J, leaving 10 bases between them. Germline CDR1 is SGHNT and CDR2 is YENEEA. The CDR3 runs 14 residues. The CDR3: CASSLGKASTEAFF. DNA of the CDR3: TGTGCCAGCAGCTTAGGTAAAGCAAGCACTGAAGCTTTCTTT.

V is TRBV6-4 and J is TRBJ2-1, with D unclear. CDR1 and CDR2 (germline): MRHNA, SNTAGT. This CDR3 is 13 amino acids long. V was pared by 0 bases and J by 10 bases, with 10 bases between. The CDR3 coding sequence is TGTGCCAGCAGTGACTCGTCTAATATGGAGCAGTTCTTC. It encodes CASSDSSNMEQFF.

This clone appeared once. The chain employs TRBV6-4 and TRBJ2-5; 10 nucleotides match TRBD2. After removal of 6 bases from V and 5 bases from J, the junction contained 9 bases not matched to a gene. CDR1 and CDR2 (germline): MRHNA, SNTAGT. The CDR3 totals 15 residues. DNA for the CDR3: TGTGCCAGCAGCGCGCGAGCGGGAGGGCTGGAGACCCAGTACTTC. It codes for CASSARAGGLETQYF.

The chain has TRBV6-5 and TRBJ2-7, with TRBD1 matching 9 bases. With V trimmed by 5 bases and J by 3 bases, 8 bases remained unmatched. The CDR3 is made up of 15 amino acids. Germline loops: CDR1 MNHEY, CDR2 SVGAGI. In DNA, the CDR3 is TGTGCCAGCAGTCGACCCGGGACAGGGATCTACGAGCAGTACTTC. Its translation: CASSRPGTGIYEQYF.

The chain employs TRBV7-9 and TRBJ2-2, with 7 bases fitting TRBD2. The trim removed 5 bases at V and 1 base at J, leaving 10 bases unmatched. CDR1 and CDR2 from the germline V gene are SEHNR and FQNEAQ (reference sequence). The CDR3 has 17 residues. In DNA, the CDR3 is TGTGCCAGCAGCCCTAGGGCCGCGGGAGTGAACACCGGGGAGCTGTTTTTT. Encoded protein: CASSPRAAGVNTGELFF. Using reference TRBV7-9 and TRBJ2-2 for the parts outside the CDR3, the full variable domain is DTGVSQNPRHKITKRGQNVTFRCDPISEHNRLYWYRQTLGQGPEFLTYFQNEAQLEKSRLLSDRFSAERPKGSFSTLEIQRTEQGDSAMYLCASSPRAAGVNTGELFFGEGSRLTVL.

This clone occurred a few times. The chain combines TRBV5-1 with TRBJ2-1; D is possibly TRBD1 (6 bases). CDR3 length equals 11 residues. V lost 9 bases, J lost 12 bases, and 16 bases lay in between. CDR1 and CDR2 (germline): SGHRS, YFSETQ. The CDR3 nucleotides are TGCGCCACCGGCCGGGGCAGGGGGCAGTTCTTC. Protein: CATGRGRGQFF.

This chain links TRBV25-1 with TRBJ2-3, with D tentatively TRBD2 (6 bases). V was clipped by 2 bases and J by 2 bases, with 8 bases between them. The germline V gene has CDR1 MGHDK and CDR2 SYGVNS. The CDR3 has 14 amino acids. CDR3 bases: TGTGCCAGCAGTGAACAACTAGCCACAGATACGCAGTATTTT. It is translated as CASSEQLATDTQYF.

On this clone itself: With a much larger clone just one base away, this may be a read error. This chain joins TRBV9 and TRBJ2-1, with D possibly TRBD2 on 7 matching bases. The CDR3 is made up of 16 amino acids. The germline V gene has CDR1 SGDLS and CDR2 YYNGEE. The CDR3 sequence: CANSVLAGAQPNEQFF. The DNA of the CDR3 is TGTGCCAACAGCGTACTCGCGGGGGCCCAACCCAATGAGCAGTTCTTC.

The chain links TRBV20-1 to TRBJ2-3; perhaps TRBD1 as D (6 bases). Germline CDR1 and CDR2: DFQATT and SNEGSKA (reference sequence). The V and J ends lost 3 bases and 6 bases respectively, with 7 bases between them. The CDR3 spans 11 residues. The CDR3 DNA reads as TGCAGTGCTAGGCAGGGGGATACGCAGTATTTT. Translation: CSARQGDTQYF.

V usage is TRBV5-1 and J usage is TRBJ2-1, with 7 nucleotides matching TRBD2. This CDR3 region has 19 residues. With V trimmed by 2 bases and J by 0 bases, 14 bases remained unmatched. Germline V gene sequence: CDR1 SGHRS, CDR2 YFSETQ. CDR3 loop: CASSFKMWEGANSYNEQFF. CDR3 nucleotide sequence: TGCGCCAGCAGCTTTAAAATGTGGGAGGGAGCCAACTCCTACAATGAGCAGTTCTTC.

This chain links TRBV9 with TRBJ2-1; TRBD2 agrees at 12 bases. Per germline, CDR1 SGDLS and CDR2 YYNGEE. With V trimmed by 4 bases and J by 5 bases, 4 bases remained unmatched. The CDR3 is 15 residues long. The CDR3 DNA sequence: TGTGCCAGCAGCCCTCGACTAGCGGGAGACAATGAGCAGTTCTTC. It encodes CASSPRLAGDNEQFF.